The sequence of this TCR beta chain was determined in a study of T-cell memory formation after mild COVID-19. Points from the study as a whole: The appearance of some responding clones in pre-infection memory suggested that cross-reactive memory joined.

A 5'RACE reaction primed in the constant segment made cDNA libraries of TCR alpha and TCR beta, and these carried sample barcodes and UMIs. TCRdb passed the 5' RACE reads through MiXCR, listing each CDR3 protein once. The sample holds approximately 180,000 distinct CDR3 sequences, 16% seen once. The V segment lost 2 bases and the J segment 7 bases; nucleotides outside the gene matches: 3. This CDR3 contains 13 residues. The V gene's germline CDR1 is SGHRS and CDR2 YFSETQ. Of note for this clonotype: The antigen is undetermined.

This rearrangement joins TRBV5-1 to TRBJ1-2, with 9 bases fitting TRBD1. This TCR came from an adult woman who had mild COVID-19 (a few samples of this study predate the infection). Cell type and time point are not known. The sample comprised PBMCs or a T cell subset sorted from them (not recorded which). The CDR3 DNA is TGCGCCAGCAGCTTAACAGGGGGCTCTGGCTACACCTTC. It codes for CASSLTGGSGYTF.